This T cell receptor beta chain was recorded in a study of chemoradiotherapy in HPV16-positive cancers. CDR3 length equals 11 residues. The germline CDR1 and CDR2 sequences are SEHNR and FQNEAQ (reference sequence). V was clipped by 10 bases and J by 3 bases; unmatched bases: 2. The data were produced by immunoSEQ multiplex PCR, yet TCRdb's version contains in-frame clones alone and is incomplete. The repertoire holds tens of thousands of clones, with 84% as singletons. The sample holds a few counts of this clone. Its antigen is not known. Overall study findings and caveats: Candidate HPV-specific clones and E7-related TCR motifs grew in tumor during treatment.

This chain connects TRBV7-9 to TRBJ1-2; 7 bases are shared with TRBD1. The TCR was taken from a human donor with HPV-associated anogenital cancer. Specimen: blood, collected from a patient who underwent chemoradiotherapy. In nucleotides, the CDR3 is TGTGCCACTACAGGGGACTATGGCTACACCTTC. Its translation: CATTGDYGYTF.